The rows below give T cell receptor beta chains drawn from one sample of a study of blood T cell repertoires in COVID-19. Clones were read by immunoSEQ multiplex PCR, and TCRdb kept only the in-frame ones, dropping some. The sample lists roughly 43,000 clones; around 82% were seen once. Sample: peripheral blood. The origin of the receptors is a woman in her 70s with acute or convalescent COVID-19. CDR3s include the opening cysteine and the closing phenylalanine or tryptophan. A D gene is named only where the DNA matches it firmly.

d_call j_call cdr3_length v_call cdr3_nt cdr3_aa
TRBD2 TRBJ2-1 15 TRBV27 TGTGCCAGCAGTTTAACGGCTAGCGGGAGAAATGAGCAGTTCTTC CASSLTASGRNEQFF
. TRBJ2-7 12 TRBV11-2 TGTGCCAGCAGCTTAGGGGCTGGCGAGCAGTACTTC CASSLGAGEQYF
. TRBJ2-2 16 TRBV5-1 TGCGCCAGCGGACCGGACAGTTTTTCGAACACCGGGGAGCTGTTTTTT CASGPDSFSNTGELFF
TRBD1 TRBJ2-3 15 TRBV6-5 TGTGCCAGCAGCCCGGGACAGGGGTCCATTGATACGCAGTATTTT CASSPGQGSIDTQYF
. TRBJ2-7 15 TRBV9 TGTGCCAGCAGCGTAGGGAGAATTTCTACCTACGAGCAGTACTTC CASSVGRISTYEQYF
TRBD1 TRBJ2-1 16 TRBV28 TGTGCCAGCAGTTCGCAACAGGGGGCAAGGGGCAATGAGCAGTTCTTC CASSSQQGARGNEQFF
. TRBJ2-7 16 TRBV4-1 TGCGCCAGCAGCCAAGCCACCGGGTTTTACTCCTACGAGCAGTACTTC CASSQATGFYSYEQYF
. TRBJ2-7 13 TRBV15 TGTGCCACCCAATGGGGGGAGGACTACGAGCAGTACTTC CATQWGEDYEQYF
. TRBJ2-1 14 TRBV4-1 TGCGCCAGCAGGTCGGTCGGGAACTACAATGAGCAGTTCTTC CASRSVGNYNEQFF
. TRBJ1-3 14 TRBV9 TGTGCCAGCAGCGAGACAGGAACGGGAAACACCATATATTTT CASSETGTGNTIYF
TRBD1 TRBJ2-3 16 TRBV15 TGTGCCACCAGCAGAGATAGGACAGGGATTTCAGATACGCAGTATTTT CATSRDRTGISDTQYF
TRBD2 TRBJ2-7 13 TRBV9 TGTGCCAGCAGCGTCAGCGGGAGCTACGAGCAGTACTTC CASSVSGSYEQYF